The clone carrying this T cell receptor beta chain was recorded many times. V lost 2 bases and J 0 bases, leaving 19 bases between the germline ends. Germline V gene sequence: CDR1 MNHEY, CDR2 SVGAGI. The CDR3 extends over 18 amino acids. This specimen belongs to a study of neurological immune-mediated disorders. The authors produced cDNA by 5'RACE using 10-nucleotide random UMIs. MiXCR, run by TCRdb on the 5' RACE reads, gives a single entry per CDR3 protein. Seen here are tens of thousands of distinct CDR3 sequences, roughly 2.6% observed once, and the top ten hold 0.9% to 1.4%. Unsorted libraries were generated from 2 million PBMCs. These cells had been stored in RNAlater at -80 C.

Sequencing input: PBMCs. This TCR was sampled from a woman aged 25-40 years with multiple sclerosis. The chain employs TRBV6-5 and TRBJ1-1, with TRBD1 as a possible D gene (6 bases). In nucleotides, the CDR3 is TGTGCCAGCAGTTACAATGGATACAGGGCGGACTTGAACACTGAAGCTTTCTTT. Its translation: CASSYNGYRADLNTEAFF.